Following are 19 T cell receptor beta chains from one sample sequenced in a study of early T cells in non-severe SARS-CoV-2 infection. MiXCR, run by TCRdb on the 5' RACE reads, gives a single entry per CDR3 protein. The table has fewer than 35,000 distinct CDR3 sequences, 9% to 9.5% seen once; the top ten hold approximately 13%. Material for sequencing was whole blood. These receptors were collected from an adult who was a healthcare worker with PCR-confirmed SARS-CoV-2 infection or an uninfected control (not recorded which).

This clonotype was found many times. The gene calls are TRBV29-1 and TRBJ1-1; weak D call: TRBD1 (6 bases). This CDR3 region has 12 residues. The germline V gene has CDR1 SQVTM and CDR2 ANQGSEA. The V end lost 5 bases, the J end lost 7 bases, and 14 bases lay between the germline ends. Here the CDR3 DNA reads TGCAGCGTTACCCGGGGGGCGATTGAAGCTTTCTTT. This gives the protein CSVTRGAIEAFF. Combining the CDR3 with reference TRBV29-1 and TRBJ1-1 gives the whole variable domain SAVISQKPSRDICQRGTSLTIQCQVDSQVTMMFWYRQQPGQSLTLIATANQGSEATYESGFVIDKFPISRPNLTFSTLTVSNMSPEDSSIYLCSVTRGAIEAFFGQGTRLTVV.

The sample holds many counts of this clonotype. The rearrangement links TRBV6-2 or TRBV6-3 to TRBJ2-1, with D hard to call. The germline V and J ends were trimmed by 5 bases and 0 bases, with 14 bases remaining between them. The germline V gene has CDR1 MNHEY and CDR2 SVGEGT. This CDR3 region has 16 residues. The CDR3 DNA sequence: TGTGCCAGCAGTCCTTGGGGTGTAAGCTCCTACAATGAGCAGTTCTTC. Amino acids: CASSPWGVSSYNEQFF.

This clonotype was recorded many times. J is TRBJ1-2 and V is TRBV6-1; D is undetermined. The CDR3 has 13 residues. Trimming stripped 5 bases from V and 5 bases from J, with 12 bases between. Germline assignment: CDR1 MNHNS and CDR2 SASEGT. CDR3 protein: CASSRRYHYGYTF. CDR3 sequence (DNA): TGTGCCAGCAGTCGGAGATACCATTATGGCTACACCTTC.

In this sample, this clonotype turned up many times. The V gene is TRBV20-1, the J gene TRBJ2-3, with D unresolved. Deletions cut 2 bases from V and 2 bases from J, with 5 bases between. The CDR3 runs 12 residues. In germline, CDR1 is DFQATT, CDR2 SNEGSKA (reference sequence). CDR3 sequence: CSARPDTDTQYF. DNA for the CDR3: TGCAGTGCTAGACCAGACACAGATACGCAGTATTTT.

This clonotype appeared many times. The J gene is TRBJ2-1, the V gene TRBV6-2 or TRBV6-3; no reliable D call. This CDR3 is built from 13 residues. Trimming pared 2 bases from V and 9 bases from J, leaving 11 bases between. The germline V gene has CDR1 MNHEY and CDR2 SVGEGT. DNA of the CDR3: TGTGCCAGCAGTTACCGGCGGAATACTGAGCAGTTCTTC. Translation gives CASSYRRNTEQFF.

In its sample, this clonotype was seen many times. This chain uses TRBV4-3 with TRBJ2-7; perhaps TRBD2 as D (5 bases). V was cut by 2 bases and J by 2 bases, with 7 bases left in between. This CDR3 is 13 amino acids long. The germline V gene encodes CDR1 LGHNA and CDR2 YSLEER. The CDR3 spells CASSQPGAYEQYF. The CDR3 DNA sequence: TGCGCCAGCAGCCAACCCGGGGCCTACGAGCAGTACTTC.

This clonotype has a count of ten or more. The chain uses TRBV7-2 and TRBJ2-5, with TRBD1 identical over 7 bases. The CDR3 has 13 residues. Germline V CDR1 and CDR2: SGHTA, FQGNSA. V gave up 2 bases and J gave up 4 bases; unmatched junction bases: 1. The DNA for the CDR3 is TGTGCCAGCAGCTTAAACAGGGGAGAGACCCAGTACTTC. This codes for CASSLNRGETQYF.

Only a few counts were recorded for this clonotype. The chain uses TRBV24-1 and TRBJ2-1; D perhaps matches TRBD1 (6 bases). The ends were cut back, 2 bases at V and 5 bases at J, with 18 bases in the middle. The CDR3 sequence is 17 residues long. The germline V gene encodes CDR1 KGHDR and CDR2 SFDVKD. The CDR3 bases are TGTGCCACCAGTGATTCGCAGGGGATCTACCTCAACAATGAGCAGTTCTTC. Protein sequence: CATSDSQGIYLNNEQFF.

This clonotype showed up many times. The V call is TRBV7-7, the J call TRBJ1-3; no clear D gene. Germline assignment: CDR1 SSHAT and CDR2 FNYEAQ (reference sequence). V dropped 5 bases and J dropped 8 bases, with 13 bases sitting between them. The CDR3 has 13 amino acids. CDR3 in DNA: TGTGCCAGCAGCCTAGACCTCAGCGACACCATATATTTT. This codes for CASSLDLSDTIYF.

This clonotype turned up a few times. J is TRBJ2-2 and V is TRBV10-2, with D possibly matching TRBD2 (5 bases). The length of the CDR3 is 14 residues. V shed 8 bases and J shed 1 base, with 11 bases lying between them. Germline V gene sequence: CDR1 WSHSY, CDR2 SAAADI. As DNA, the CDR3 is TGCGCCAGCCGAGGACGGGAGAACACCGGGGAGCTGTTTTTT. This codes for CASRGRENTGELFF.

There are many counts of this clonotype. This chain uses TRBV6-1 with TRBJ2-4; 8 bases map to TRBD2. CDR1 MNHNS and CDR2 SASEGT come from the germline V gene. The CDR3 has 14 residues. The ends lost 6 bases at V and 8 bases at J; junction bases unmatched: 9. The CDR3 sequence: CASRGGGQWDIQYF. The CDR3 DNA is TGTGCCAGCAGGGGCGGGGGGCAATGGGACATTCAGTACTTC.

The table lists this clonotype with many counts. This rearrangement joins TRBV18 to TRBJ1-6; no clear D gene. Trimming shortened V by 2 bases and J by 13 bases, and 15 bases separated the two germline ends. The CDR3 spans 14 residues. The germline V gene encodes CDR1 KGHSH and CDR2 LQKENI. DNA for the CDR3: TGTGCCAGCTCACCAGAGGCAGGCCCTCTCCCCCTCCACTTT. This encodes CASSPEAGPLPLHF.

The table lists this clonotype with a few counts. The chain links TRBV27 to TRBJ2-1; 8 bases map to TRBD1. Trimming took 4 bases from V and 12 from J; bases not matched to a gene: 8. The CDR3 contains 13 residues. Germline loops: CDR1 MNHEY, CDR2 SMNVEV (reference sequence). In nucleotides, the CDR3 is TGTGCCAGCAGTTCGGACAGGGCCCAAGGGCAGTTCTTC. Amino acid sequence: CASSSDRAQGQFF.

V and J are TRBV12-3 or TRBV12-4 and TRBJ2-7; D may match TRBD1 or TRBD2 (5 bases each). Trimming took 5 bases from V and 2 from J, leaving 13 bases between them. CDR3 length equals 14 residues. The CDR3 region has the DNA TGTGCCAGCAGTCACCGGGACCCCACCTACGAGCAGTACTTC. As protein: CASSHRDPTYEQYF.

In its sample, this clonotype was seen many times. The CDR3 reads CASSLTPGRNTEAFF. Written as DNA, the CDR3 is TGTGCCAGCAGCTTGACTCCAGGGAGGAACACTGAAGCTTTCTTT. The V gene is TRBV5-5, the J gene TRBJ1-1; perhaps TRBD1 as D (5 bases). The germline CDR1 and CDR2 sequences are SGHKS and YYEKEE (reference sequence). The CDR3 contains 15 residues. Trimming removed 1 base at V and 1 base at J, with 11 bases between.

This clonotype was observed at least ten times. This sequence joins TRBV3-1 and TRBJ2-7; possibly TRBD1 for D (6 bases). The CDR3 is 16 residues long. The V end was cut by 1 base, the J end by 0 bases, with 13 bases between. The germline gives CDR1 LGHDT, CDR2 YNNKEL (reference sequence). The CDR3 nucleotides are TGTGCCAGCAGCCAAGCGGACAGAAAGAGCTCCTACGAGCAGTACTTC. It yields the protein CASSQADRKSSYEQYF.

This clonotype was found many times. The rearrangement uses TRBV28 and TRBJ1-1, with D possibly being TRBD1 (6 bases). Germline values: CDR1 MDHEN, CDR2 SYDVKM. CDR3 size: 16 residues. Trimming cost V 3 bases and J 1 base, with 15 bases left between them. CDR3 sequence: CASSLWHRAQNTEAFF. The CDR3, as DNA: TGTGCCAGCAGTTTGTGGCACAGGGCCCAGAACACTGAAGCTTTCTTT.

The rearrangement links TRBV5-1 to TRBJ1-1, with 9 nucleotides matching TRBD1. This CDR3 contains 15 residues. The J segment lost 2 bases and the V segment lost 4 bases, leaving 6 bases of the junction unmatched. The germline V gene encodes CDR1 SGHRS and CDR2 YFSETQ. The CDR3 DNA is TGCGCCAGCAGCAGAGGACAGGGGACAAACACTGAAGCTTTCTTT. It translates to CASSRGQGTNTEAFF.

This clonotype was counted ten times or more. The V gene is TRBV7-3, the J gene TRBJ1-1; D is unclear. The V end lost 2 bases, the J end lost 4 bases, and 11 bases lay between the germline ends. The CDR3 spans 14 residues. Germline V CDR1 and CDR2: SGHTA, FQGTGA. The CDR3 region is CASSLLGGSTEAFF. The CDR3, as DNA: TGTGCCAGCAGCTTACTGGGCGGGAGCACTGAAGCTTTCTTT.